The 21 T cell receptor beta chains reported below all come from one sample, sequenced in a study of control samples from healthy donors and cancer patients. TCRdb's copy holds only in-frame clones and misses some; the assay was immunoSEQ multiplex PCR. The repertoire holds about 140,000 clones, with around 94% as singletons. The specimen sequenced was blood. Receptors were obtained from a man aged 35 to 55 in good health.

The chain is built from TRBV2 and TRBJ1-5, with 7 bases that match TRBD1. Trimming removed 5 bases from V and 0 bases from J; junction bases left unmatched: 4. The length of the CDR3 is 15 residues. Germline CDR1 SNHLY, CDR2 FYNNEI. The CDR3 sequence: CASSLQGLSNQPQHF. The DNA for the CDR3 is TGTGCCAGCAGTTTACAGGGGCTTAGCAATCAGCCCCAGCATTTT.

To note about this clone: The identical CDR3 is also encoded by other nucleotide sequences in the sample. The chain links TRBV6-6 to TRBJ1-6; the D is unclear. Germline CDR1 is MNHNY and CDR2 is SVGAGI (reference sequence). Trimming removed 4 bases at V and 10 bases at J, with 5 bases between. This CDR3 has 11 residues. In DNA form, the CDR3 reads TGTGCCAGCAGTTCCGACTCACCCCTCCACTTT. Translating gives CASSSDSPLHF.

The chain couples TRBV6-1 to TRBJ1-6; D possibly corresponds to TRBD1 (5 bases). This CDR3 has 15 amino acids. Germline V gene sequence: CDR1 MNHNS, CDR2 SASEGT. V shed 0 bases and J shed 7 bases, with 10 bases lying between them. For the CDR3, the DNA is TGTGCCAGCAGTGAAGCAAGGGGTTTAAATTCACCCCTCCACTTT. Translation gives CASSEARGLNSPLHF.

This rearrangement joins TRBV6-1 to TRBJ2-7; D not certain. This CDR3 spans 14 amino acids. The V and J ends lost 3 bases and 0 bases respectively, with 9 bases between them. The V gene's germline CDR1 is MNHNS and CDR2 SASEGT. The CDR3 DNA reads as TGTGCCAGCAGTGACCAGGTTAGCTCCTACGAGCAGTACTTC. It encodes CASSDQVSSYEQYF.

V is TRBV10-3 and J is TRBJ2-7; D is ambiguous. CDR3 length equals 15 residues. The germline V gene encodes CDR1 ENHRY and CDR2 SYGVKD. V gave up 5 bases and J gave up 3 bases, with 17 bases separating them. CDR3 coding DNA: TGTGCCATCAGTTACACTATGGGATTAAACTACGAGCAGTACTTC. Translation gives CAISYTMGLNYEQYF.

The genes are TRBV4-3 and TRBJ2-7, with 9 bases identical to TRBD2. Germline-derived CDR1 and CDR2 are LGHNA and YSLEER. The CDR3 spans 19 residues. J gave up 5 bases and V 0 bases, and 17 bases lay outside the gene matches. In DNA, the CDR3 is TGCGCCAGCAGCCAAGACGGACCTGGGCCTAGCGGGGTATCCCACGAGCAGTACTTC. Encoded protein: CASSQDGPGPSGVSHEQYF.

The V and J genes are TRBV5-1 and TRBJ1-1, with D unclear. CDR1 is SGHRS and CDR2 is YFSETQ in the germline V gene. V was trimmed by 8 bases and J by 0 bases, leaving 14 bases between them. The CDR3 is 14 residues long. CDR3 region: CASSPTAVNTEAFF. Here the CDR3 DNA reads TGCGCCAGTTCCCCTACCGCGGTGAACACTGAAGCTTTCTTT. Using reference TRBV5-1 and TRBJ1-1 for the parts outside the CDR3, the full variable domain is KAGVTQTPRYLIKTRGQQVTLSCSPISGHRSVSWYQQTPGQGLQFLFEYFSETQRNKGNFPGRFSGRQFSNSRSEMNVSTLELGDSALYLCASSPTAVNTEAFFGQGTRLTVV.

The sample holds a few counts of this clone. The chain employs TRBV3-1 (or the pseudogene TRBV3-2) and TRBJ2-5; no firm D call. Per the germline V gene, CDR1 is LGHDT and CDR2 is YNNKEL (reference sequence). The CDR3 totals 10 residues. V was pared by 0 bases and J by 7 bases, with 0 bases between. CDR3 coding DNA: TGTGCCAGCAGCCAAGAGACCCAGTACTTC. It specifies CASSQETQYF.

The chain employs TRBV6-5 and TRBJ1-1, with 7 bases lining up with TRBD1. The CDR3 has 13 amino acids. Germline CDR1 is MNHEY and CDR2 is SVGAGI. V shed 6 bases, J shed 3 bases, and the junction held 4 bases outside the gene matches. CDR3: CASSDREYTEAFF. The CDR3 DNA reads as TGTGCCAGCAGCGACAGGGAGTACACTGAAGCTTTCTTT.

V gene TRBV7-9 combines with J gene TRBJ2-7; D is undetermined. V gave up 5 bases and J gave up 3 bases, with 11 bases separating them. CDR3 size: 13 residues. CDR1 and CDR2 (germline): SEHNR, FQNEAQ (reference sequence). The CDR3 DNA is TGTGCCAGCAGCCCCGGCGGATTCTACGAGCAGTACTTC. This gives the protein CASSPGGFYEQYF.

The rearrangement uses TRBV25-1 and TRBJ1-2, with TRBD1 as a possible D gene (5 bases). Germline CDR1 MGHDK, CDR2 SYGVNS. The CDR3 runs to 11 residues. Trimming removed 4 bases at V and 8 bases at J, with 8 bases between. CDR3 amino acids: CASSAGIGYTF. As DNA, the CDR3 is TGTGCCAGCAGTGCAGGGATCGGCTACACCTTC.

V and J are TRBV6-1 and TRBJ1-2, with D maybe TRBD1 (6 bases). Germline values: CDR1 MNHNS, CDR2 SASEGT. CDR3 length: 12 amino acids. Between the trimmed V and J ends, which lost 3 bases and 5 bases, there was a span of 7 bases. CDR3 bases: TGTGCCAGCAGTGACGGACAGTATGGCTACACCTTC. Protein sequence: CASSDGQYGYTF.

The genes are TRBV5-1 and TRBJ2-6, with a tentative D call TRBD2 (6 bases). The CDR3 spans 15 residues. V dropped 7 bases and J dropped 0 bases, with 11 bases sitting between them. The germline CDR1 and CDR2 sequences are SGHRS and YFSETQ. This chain's CDR3 is CASGRWGSGANVLTF. The DNA for the CDR3 is TGCGCCAGCGGGAGGTGGGGCTCTGGGGCCAACGTCCTGACTTTC.

V gene TRBV9 combines with J gene TRBJ1-2; D might be TRBD1 (5 bases). The germline V and J ends were trimmed by 0 bases and 5 bases, with 11 bases remaining between them. Germline CDR1 reads SGDLS; CDR2 reads YYNGEE. The CDR3 extends over 14 amino acids. CDR3 nucleotide sequence: TGTGCCAGCAGCGTAGAGGCAGGGTCATATGGCTACACCTTC. Protein sequence: CASSVEAGSYGYTF. Supplemented by reference TRBV9 and TRBJ1-2, the full variable domain reads DSGVTQTPKHLITATGQRVTLRCSPRSGDLSVYWYQQSLDQGLQFLIQYYNGEERAKGNILERFSAQQFPDLHSELNLSSLELGDSALYFCASSVEAGSYGYTFGSGTRLTVV.

The chain joins TRBV9 to TRBJ1-4, with TRBD1 as a possible D gene (6 bases). The CDR3 spans 15 residues. Trimming stripped 0 bases from V and 8 bases from J, with 14 bases between. Germline V CDR1 and CDR2: SGDLS, YYNGEE. This CDR3 is CASSVDGGAGEKLFF. The CDR3 region has the DNA TGTGCCAGCAGCGTAGACGGGGGCGCGGGGGAAAAACTGTTTTTT.

This clone has just one count. J is TRBJ2-2 and V is TRBV5-1; no clear D. This CDR3 has 15 amino acids. The germline gives CDR1 SGHRS, CDR2 YFSETQ. V was pared by 0 bases and J by 3 bases, with 9 bases between. This CDR3 is CASSLGGADTGELFF. The DNA of the CDR3 is TGCGCCAGCAGCTTGGGCGGCGCGGACACCGGGGAGCTGTTTTTT. The whole variable domain, remainder taken from reference TRBV5-1 and TRBJ2-2, is KAGVTQTPRYLIKTRGQQVTLSCSPISGHRSVSWYQQTPGQGLQFLFEYFSETQRNKGNFPGRFSGRQFSNSRSEMNVSTLELGDSALYLCASSLGGADTGELFFGEGSRLTVL.

The chain is built from TRBV4-2 and TRBJ2-2, with 7 positions matching TRBD1. The CDR3 covers 17 residues. CDR1 and CDR2 from the germline V gene are LGHNA and YNFKEQ. With 1 base clipped from V and 2 bases from J, the junction kept 7 bases outside the gene matches. The CDR3 nucleotides are TGTGCCAGCAGCCAAGTAGCCAGGGGGATTAACACCGGGGAGCTGTTTTTT. It yields the protein CASSQVARGINTGELFF.

The chain links TRBV9 to TRBJ2-7; tentative D call: TRBD2 (6 bases). With 4 bases removed from V and 2 bases from J, the gap between germline ends came to 13 bases. Germline V gene data show CDR1 as SGDLS and CDR2 as YYNGEE. The CDR3 consists of 14 residues. The CDR3 region has the DNA TGTGCCAGCAGCCCGGGACGGACTACCTACGAGCAGTACTTC. It is translated as CASSPGRTTYEQYF.

This clone occurred a few times. The CDR3 region is CASSPGRTANTGELFF. The CDR3 DNA reads TGTGCCAGCAGCCCAGGACGGACCGCGAACACCGGGGAGCTGTTTTTT. The rearrangement uses TRBV7-8 and TRBJ2-2; D unclear. CDR1 and CDR2 from the germline V gene are SGHVS and FQNEAQ. The CDR3 is made up of 16 amino acids. Trimming took off 5 bases at V and 0 bases at J, with 13 bases between the two ends. Filled out from reference TRBV7-8 and TRBJ2-2, the complete variable domain reads GAGVSQSPRYKVAKRGQDVALRCDPISGHVSLFWYQQALGQGPEFLTYFQNEAQLDKSGLPSDRFFAERPEGSVSTLKIQRTQQEDSAVYLCASSPGRTANTGELFFGEGSRLTVL.

As for this clone: This specimen includes other DNA sequences encoding the same CDR3. This sequence joins TRBV5-4 and TRBJ2-7; TRBD2 matches at 8 bases. The CDR3 loop spans 12 amino acids. CDR1 and CDR2 from the germline V gene are SGHNT and YYREEE (reference sequence). The junction had 0 bases not matched to a gene; V was cut back by 3 bases and J by 4 bases. The CDR3 bases are TGTGCCAGCAGCTCGGGAGGGTACGAGCAGTACTTC. It encodes CASSSGGYEQYF.

This chain links TRBV6-5 with TRBJ1-1, with TRBD1 matching 7 bases. V lost 6 bases, J lost 5 bases, and 6 bases stayed unmatched. The CDR3 totals 13 residues. The germline V gene has CDR1 MNHEY and CDR2 SVGAGI. CDR3 sequence: CASSRQGETEAFF. The CDR3 nucleotides read TGTGCCAGCAGCCGACAGGGTGAGACTGAAGCTTTCTTT.